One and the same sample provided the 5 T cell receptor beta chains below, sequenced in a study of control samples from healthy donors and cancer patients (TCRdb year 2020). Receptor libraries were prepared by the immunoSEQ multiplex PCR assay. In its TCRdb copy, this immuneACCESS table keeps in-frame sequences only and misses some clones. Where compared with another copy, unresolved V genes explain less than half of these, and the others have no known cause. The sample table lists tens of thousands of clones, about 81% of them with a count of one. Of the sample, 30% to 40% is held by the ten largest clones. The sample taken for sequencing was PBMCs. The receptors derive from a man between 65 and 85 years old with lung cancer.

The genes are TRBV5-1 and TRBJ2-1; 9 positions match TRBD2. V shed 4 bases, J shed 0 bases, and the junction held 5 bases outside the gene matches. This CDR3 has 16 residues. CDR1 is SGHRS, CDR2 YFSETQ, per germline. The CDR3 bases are TGCGCCAGCAGCGGCGGGGGGGCCAGCTCCTACAATGAGCAGTTCTTC. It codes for CASSGGGASSYNEQFF.

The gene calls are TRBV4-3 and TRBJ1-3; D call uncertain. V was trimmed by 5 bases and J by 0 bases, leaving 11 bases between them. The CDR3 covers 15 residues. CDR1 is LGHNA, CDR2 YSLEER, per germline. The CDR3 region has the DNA TGCGCCAGCAGCGCCCGTTCGGGCTCTGGAAACACCATATATTTT. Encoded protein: CASSARSGSGNTIYF.

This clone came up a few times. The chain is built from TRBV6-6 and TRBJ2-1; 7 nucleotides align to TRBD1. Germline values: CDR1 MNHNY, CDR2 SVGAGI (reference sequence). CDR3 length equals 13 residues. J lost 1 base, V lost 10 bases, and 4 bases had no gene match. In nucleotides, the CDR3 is TGTGCCACCCGGACAGGATCCTACAATGAGCAGTTCTTC. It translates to CATRTGSYNEQFF.

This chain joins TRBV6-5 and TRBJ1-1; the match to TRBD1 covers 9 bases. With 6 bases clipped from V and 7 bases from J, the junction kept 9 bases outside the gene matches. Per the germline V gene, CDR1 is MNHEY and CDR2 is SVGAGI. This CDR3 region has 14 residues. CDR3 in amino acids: CASRYLQGASEAFF. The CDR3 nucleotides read TGTGCCAGCAGGTATCTACAGGGGGCGAGTGAAGCTTTCTTT.

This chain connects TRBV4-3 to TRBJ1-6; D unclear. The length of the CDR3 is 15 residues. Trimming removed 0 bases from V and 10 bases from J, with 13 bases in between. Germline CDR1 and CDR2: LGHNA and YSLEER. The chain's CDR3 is CASSQDHGVGSPLHF. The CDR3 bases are TGCGCCAGCAGCCAAGATCACGGGGTGGGGTCACCCCTCCACTTT.